The 28 T cell receptor beta chains given below trace back to one sample, sequenced in a study of blood T cell repertoires in COVID-19. The assay was immunoSEQ multiplex PCR, and TCRdb's table has in-frame clones only and misses some. The profile shows roughly 240,000 clones, around 83% of them singletons. Material for sequencing was peripheral blood. These receptors were obtained from a young man with active or convalescent COVID-19.

This clone was recorded many times. The chain employs TRBV11-2 and TRBJ1-1; D is perhaps TRBD1 (6 bases). This CDR3 is 15 amino acids long. Between the trimmed V and J ends, which lost 1 base and 5 bases, there was a span of 14 bases. Germline CDR1 reads SGHAT; CDR2 reads FQNNGV. The CDR3 nucleotides are TGTGCCAGCAGCTTAGCTGGGGGCTCAGGAACTGAAGCTTTCTTT. This encodes CASSLAGGSGTEAFF.

The V gene is TRBV18, the J gene TRBJ2-7; weak D call: TRBD1 (5 bases). The germline V gene encodes CDR1 KGHSH and CDR2 LQKENI. V was shortened by 0 bases and J by 2 bases, with 8 bases between the two germline ends. This CDR3 is built from 14 residues. CDR3 amino acids: CASSPPAGTYEQYF. As DNA, the CDR3 is TGTGCCAGCTCACCACCGGCAGGGACCTACGAGCAGTACTTC.

The CDR3 nucleotides read TGTGCCAGCAGGCGAGCCGGGACAGGGTCATACGAGCAGTACTTC. Translation gives CASRRAGTGSYEQYF. The gene calls are TRBV11-2 and TRBJ2-7; TRBD1 aligns across 9 bases. CDR1 and CDR2 from the germline V gene are SGHAT and FQNNGV. Trimming at V came to 6 bases and at J to 4 bases, leaving 10 bases not matched to a gene. This CDR3 is 15 amino acids long.

The chain uses TRBV5-1 and TRBJ2-1; TRBD2 agrees at 7 bases. Germline loops: CDR1 SGHRS, CDR2 YFSETQ. The V gene end was trimmed by 6 bases and the J gene end by 11 bases; junction bases not matched to a gene: 14. The CDR3 consists of 14 residues. The CDR3 sequence: CASTARRDYAKQFF. CDR3 DNA: TGCGCCAGCACAGCTCGCCGGGACTACGCGAAGCAGTTCTTC.

J is TRBJ2-5 and V is TRBV7-9; D is ambiguous. From germline, CDR1 is SEHNR and CDR2 FQNEAQ (reference sequence). Deletions cut 4 bases from V and 0 bases from J, with 6 bases between. The CDR3 has 13 amino acids. CDR3 bases: TGTGCCAGCAGCTACAGAGACCAAGAGACCCAGTACTTC. Translation gives CASSYRDQETQYF.

The chain recombines TRBV5-1 with TRBJ2-5; 10 bases map to TRBD1. This CDR3 has 12 residues. CDR1 is SGHRS and CDR2 is YFSETQ in the germline V gene. Losses at the gene ends were 5 bases for V and 5 bases for J; bases not matched to a gene: 0. The CDR3 sequence: CASRDRGETQYF. In DNA form, the CDR3 reads TGCGCCAGCAGGGACAGGGGGGAGACCCAGTACTTC.

This chain connects TRBV13 to TRBJ1-5; weak D call: TRBD1 (5 bases). The CDR3 consists of 14 residues. CDR1 is PRHDT, CDR2 FYEKMQ, per germline (reference sequence). Trimming took off 2 bases at V and 7 bases at J, with 12 bases between the two ends. The CDR3 loop reads CASSLRGANQPQHF. The CDR3 region has the DNA TGTGCCAGCAGCTTAAGGGGTGCGAACCAGCCCCAGCATTTT.

The rearrangement links TRBV9 to TRBJ1-2, with TRBD1 matching over 9 bases. The CDR3 covers 12 residues. After removal of 8 bases from V and 4 bases from J, the junction contained 3 bases not matched to a gene. Germline CDR1 reads SGDLS; CDR2 reads YYNGEE. Written as DNA, the CDR3 is TGTGCCAGTCACAGGGGGCCCTATGGCTACACCTTC. It is translated as CASHRGPYGYTF.

This chain uses TRBV6-6 with TRBJ2-3; tentative D call: TRBD1 (5 bases). The CDR3 covers 17 residues. Germline CDR1 and CDR2: MNHNY and SVGAGI (reference sequence). V was clipped by 5 bases and J by 2 bases, with 20 bases between them. The CDR3 region has the DNA TGTGCCAGCAGTCCCGGTAGTCAGGGCCCTTTCACAGATACGCAGTATTTT. Its translation: CASSPGSQGPFTDTQYF.

V usage is TRBV9 and J usage is TRBJ2-5; TRBD2 aligns across 11 bases. The CDR3 sequence is 15 residues long. The germline V gene has CDR1 SGDLS and CDR2 YYNGEE. The junction had 10 bases not matched to a gene; V was cut back by 7 bases and J by 5 bases. In DNA, the CDR3 is TGTGCCAGCTCGATAGCGGGGGGGCTAGAGGAGACCCAGTACTTC. This sequence encodes CASSIAGGLEETQYF.

To note about this clone: Other DNA sequences in this specimen translate into the identical CDR3. The chain recombines TRBV19 with TRBJ1-1; D not certain. The V end was cut by 6 bases, the J end by 0 bases, with 8 bases between. The CDR3 spans 13 residues. CDR1 and CDR2 (germline): LNHDA, SQIVND (reference sequence). CDR3 in amino acids: CASSTQMNTEAFF. The DNA for the CDR3 is TGTGCCAGTAGCACCCAGATGAACACTGAAGCTTTCTTT.

The rearrangement uses TRBV7-9 and TRBJ2-1; 8 bases are shared with TRBD1. The germline gives CDR1 SEHNR, CDR2 FQNEAQ (reference sequence). There are 13 residues in the CDR3. The junction had 5 bases not matched to a gene; V was cut back by 9 bases and J by 4 bases. The DNA for the CDR3 is TGTGCCAGTGAGACAGGGGAATACAATGAGCAGTTCTTC. This codes for CASETGEYNEQFF.

This chain joins TRBV15 and TRBJ2-5, with D tentatively TRBD1 (5 bases). The CDR3 consists of 14 residues. Trimming pared 1 base from V and 1 base from J, leaving 7 bases between. Germline lookup yields CDR1 LNHNV and CDR2 YYDKDF (reference sequence). CDR3 region: CATSRGQLQETQYF. CDR3 nucleotides: TGTGCCACCAGCAGAGGACAGCTCCAAGAGACCCAGTACTTC.

The rearrangement joins TRBV10-2 to TRBJ2-7; TRBD1 agrees at 8 bases. V lost 6 bases to trimming and J lost 5 bases; unmatched junction nucleotides: 6. The CDR3 loop spans 13 amino acids. The germline V gene encodes CDR1 WSHSY and CDR2 SAAADI. The CDR3 sequence: CASRRTGPNEQYF. The CDR3 DNA is TGCGCCAGCAGAAGGACAGGGCCAAACGAGCAGTACTTC.

This rearrangement joins TRBV28 to TRBJ1-4, with D tentatively TRBD1 (5 bases). This CDR3 spans 16 amino acids. Germline CDR1 and CDR2: MDHEN and SYDVKM. V shed 2 bases and J shed 3 bases, with 13 bases lying between them. CDR3 sequence: CASSLPRETSNEKLFF. The CDR3 bases are TGTGCCAGCAGTTTACCCAGGGAAACATCTAATGAAAAACTGTTTTTT.

V and J are TRBV6-1 and TRBJ1-5; 10 bases map to TRBD1. Germline trimming cut 3 bases from V and 6 bases from J; bases unmatched to any gene: 5. Germline CDR1 reads MNHNS; CDR2 reads SASEGT. CDR3 length: 15 residues. The CDR3 region has the DNA TGTGCCAGCAGTGACGGACAGGGGGGGATTCAGCCCCAGCATTTT. It encodes CASSDGQGGIQPQHF.

This clone was observed a single time. The gene calls are TRBV19 and TRBJ2-3; a possible D gene is TRBD2 (6 bases). The length of the CDR3 is 15 residues. Trimming removed 6 bases from V and 4 bases from J, with 17 bases in between. Germline V lookup: CDR1 LNHDA, CDR2 SQIVND (reference sequence). The CDR3 region is CASRMTSASPDTQYF. The CDR3 coding sequence is TGTGCCAGTAGGATGACTAGTGCATCTCCAGATACGCAGTATTTT.

The V call is TRBV7-9, the J call TRBJ2-3; perhaps TRBD2 as D (5 bases). Germline V CDR1 and CDR2: SEHNR, FQNEAQ (reference sequence). This CDR3 contains 17 residues. V was shortened by 4 bases and J by 0 bases, with 17 bases between the two germline ends. CDR3: CASSSPDLAASTDTQYF. The CDR3 coding sequence is TGTGCCAGCAGCTCCCCAGATCTAGCAGCTAGCACAGATACGCAGTATTTT.

The CDR3 protein is CASSYRGHEQFF. The CDR3 DNA is TGTGCCAGCAGCTACCGAGGCCACGAGCAGTTCTTC. The chain joins TRBV7-3 to TRBJ2-1; D is unclear. Germline-derived CDR1 and CDR2 are SGHTA and FQGTGA. Trimming stripped 4 bases from V and 10 bases from J, with 11 bases between. The CDR3 totals 12 residues.

CDR3: CASSVGGGRSYEQYF. DNA for the CDR3: TGTGCCAGCAGCGTAGGTGGGGGCCGCTCCTACGAGCAGTACTTC. The rearrangement joins TRBV9 to TRBJ2-7; weak D call: TRBD1 (6 bases). The germline gives CDR1 SGDLS, CDR2 YYNGEE. The V end was cut by 0 bases, the J end by 0 bases, with 10 bases between. The CDR3 extends over 15 amino acids.

This chain joins TRBV10-3 and TRBJ1-1; possible D gene TRBD1, 5 bases. This CDR3 region has 14 residues. Deletions cut 3 bases from V and 4 bases from J, with 12 bases between. Germline values: CDR1 ENHRY, CDR2 SYGVKD. The chain's CDR3 is CAISDPGKGTEAFF. CDR3 in DNA: TGTGCCATCAGTGACCCAGGGAAAGGCACTGAAGCTTTCTTT.

The V call is TRBV7-3, the J call TRBJ1-1, with TRBD1 identical over 8 bases. Germline values: CDR1 SGHTA, CDR2 FQGTGA. The CDR3 totals 16 residues. V was clipped by 1 base and J by 1 base; unmatched bases: 5. In DNA, the CDR3 is TGTGCCAGCAGCTTAATGGACAGGGCGGGGAACACTGAAGCTTTCTTT. Its protein is CASSLMDRAGNTEAFF.

The chain has TRBV7-9 and TRBJ2-6, with D maybe TRBD2 (5 bases). V dropped 2 bases and J dropped 4 bases, with 21 bases sitting between them. This CDR3 region has 19 residues. Looked up from germline, CDR1 is SEHNR and CDR2 is FQNEAQ (reference sequence). CDR3 nucleotide sequence: TGTGCCAGCAGCTTATTGCGTCGGGATTCCATGCTGGGGGCCAACGTCCTGACTTTC. Amino acids: CASSLLRRDSMLGANVLTF.

The chain combines TRBV5-6 with TRBJ1-2, with D possibly matching TRBD1 (5 bases). The CDR3 covers 14 residues. Germline-derived CDR1 and CDR2 are SGHDT and YYEEEE. V gave up 2 bases and J gave up 6 bases, with 14 bases separating them. In DNA, the CDR3 is TGTGCCAGCAGCTTTCTCAACCCCAGGGATGGCTACACCTTC. Translation gives CASSFLNPRDGYTF.

The rearrangement links TRBV7-3 to TRBJ1-2; D unresolved. This CDR3 is 15 amino acids long. Germline CDR1 reads SGHTA; CDR2 reads FQGTGA. With 6 bases removed from V and 1 base from J, the gap between germline ends came to 15 bases. This CDR3 is CASRQSGRDNYGYTF. CDR3 in DNA: TGTGCCAGCAGGCAGAGTGGGCGAGATAACTATGGCTACACCTTC. Using reference TRBV7-3 and TRBJ1-2 for the parts outside the CDR3, the full variable domain is GAGVSQTPSNKVTEKGKYVELRCDPISGHTALYWYRQSLGQGPEFLIYFQGTGAADDSGLPNDRFFAVRPEGSVSTLKIQRTERGDSAVYLCASRQSGRDNYGYTFGSGTRLTVV.

V and J are TRBV3-1 (or the pseudogene TRBV3-2) and TRBJ2-5; 9 bases fit TRBD1. The CDR3 consists of 16 residues. The ends lost 3 bases at V and 5 bases at J; junction bases unmatched: 10. Germline CDR1 reads LGHDT; CDR2 reads YNNKEL (reference sequence). In nucleotides, the CDR3 is TGTGCCAGCAGCCATACGGGGACAGGGAATCCGGAGACCCAGTACTTC. Translation gives CASSHTGTGNPETQYF.

This clone appeared a single time. V is TRBV11-2 and J is TRBJ2-7, with 9 nucleotides matching TRBD2. The CDR3 contains 12 residues. Germline V gene lookup returns CDR1 SGHAT and CDR2 FQNNGV. The V segment lost 8 bases and the J segment 4 bases; nucleotides outside the gene matches: 3. CDR3 DNA: TGTGCCAGCGGAGCGGGAGGTTACGAGCAGTACTTC. Translating gives CASGAGGYEQYF.

The V call is TRBV24-1, the J call TRBJ1-5; D not certain. Trimming cost V 9 bases and J 2 bases, with 13 bases left between them. Germline lookup yields CDR1 KGHDR and CDR2 SFDVKD. The CDR3 is 14 residues long. DNA for the CDR3: TGTGCCACCTCCGGGGATAGCGGCAATCAGCCCCAGCATTTT. It translates to CATSGDSGNQPQHF.